This entry lists 21 T cell receptor beta chains sequenced from one sample in a study of blood T cell repertoires in COVID-19. Libraries were prepared by immunoSEQ multiplex PCR; TCRdb keeps only in-frame clonotypes and omits some of them. The sample carries under 20,000 clones, roughly 80% recorded once. Material for sequencing was peripheral blood. The receptors were gathered from a man older than 75 with acute or convalescent COVID-19.

The chain has TRBV9 and TRBJ1-4; tentative D call: TRBD1 (6 bases). This CDR3 is built from 16 residues. Germline V gene lookup returns CDR1 SGDLS and CDR2 YYNGEE. Trimming stripped 3 bases from V and 2 bases from J, with 14 bases between. The CDR3 DNA is TGTGCCAGCAGCGAGACTCAGGGGCTCACTAATGAAAAACTGTTTTTT. Its protein product is CASSETQGLTNEKLFF.

The chain uses TRBV5-8 and TRBJ1-3; D unresolved. V was shortened by 1 base and J by 3 bases, with 8 bases between the two germline ends. Germline-derived CDR1 and CDR2 are SGHTS and YDEGEE. The CDR3 runs to 14 residues. The CDR3 sequence is CASSLMGYGNTIYF. In nucleotides, the CDR3 is TGTGCCAGCAGCTTGATGGGCTATGGAAACACCATATATTTT.

The chain couples TRBV9 to TRBJ2-5; TRBD2 aligns across 9 bases. This CDR3 is 17 amino acids long. The germline V gene has CDR1 SGDLS and CDR2 YYNGEE. The trim removed 0 bases at V and 4 bases at J, leaving 10 bases unmatched. As DNA, the CDR3 is TGTGCCAGCAGCGTAGACCAGGGTAGCGGGGGTTTAGAGACCCAGTACTTC. Protein: CASSVDQGSGGLETQYF.

This clone was seen a single time. The rearrangement links TRBV27 to TRBJ2-7, with TRBD1 identical over 10 bases. The V and J ends lost 5 bases and 6 bases, in that order; junction bases with no gene match: 16. Germline CDR1 and CDR2: MNHEY and SMNVEV (reference sequence). There are 17 residues in the CDR3. CDR3 nucleotides: TGTGCCAGCAGTGTGACAGGGGGCAATGATAGGGTGCGCGAGCAGTACTTC. The encoded protein is CASSVTGGNDRVREQYF.

This chain joins TRBV5-5 and TRBJ1-2; 8 bases are shared with TRBD1. V lost 0 bases and J lost 8; bases outside the gene matches: 6. This CDR3 is 14 amino acids long. The germline V gene has CDR1 SGHKS and CDR2 YYEKEE (reference sequence). The CDR3 region has the DNA TGTGCCAGCAGCTTGGTCCAGGGGGCTTACGGCTACACCTTC. Translated: CASSLVQGAYGYTF.

The chain carries TRBV7-9 and TRBJ2-3; TRBD2 aligns across 10 bases. In germline, CDR1 is SEHNR, CDR2 FQNEAQ (reference sequence). Trimming took 1 base from V and 0 from J; bases not matched to a gene: 7. This CDR3 spans 18 amino acids. This chain's CDR3 is CASSLGLAGASSTDTQYF. The CDR3 DNA reads as TGTGCCAGCAGCTTAGGGCTAGCGGGGGCCTCTAGCACAGATACGCAGTATTTT.

The chain employs TRBV7-9 and TRBJ1-3; 7 bases are shared with TRBD1. The CDR3 is 17 amino acids. Germline V lookup: CDR1 SEHNR, CDR2 FQNEAQ (reference sequence). The junction had 12 bases not matched to a gene; V was cut back by 5 bases and J by 2 bases. CDR3 sequence (DNA): TGTGCCAGCAGCCGCGACAGGGACCCACCTCCTGGAAACACCATATATTTT. Protein product: CASSRDRDPPPGNTIYF.

The rearrangement joins TRBV2 to TRBJ1-5; 10 nucleotides match TRBD1. After removal of 4 bases from V and 4 bases from J, the junction contained 10 bases not matched to a gene. In germline, CDR1 is SNHLY, CDR2 FYNNEI. The CDR3 consists of 17 residues. The CDR3 loop reads CASSGDRGLRGNQPQHF. CDR3 bases: TGTGCCAGCAGTGGAGACAGGGGGCTCAGGGGGAATCAGCCCCAGCATTTT.

This clone was counted between two and nine times. The chain links TRBV10-1 to TRBJ1-5; a possible D gene is TRBD1 (6 bases). Trimming pared 8 bases from V and 2 bases from J, leaving 19 bases between. CDR1 and CDR2 (germline): WNHNN, SYGVQD (reference sequence). This CDR3 has 16 residues. The CDR3 coding sequence is TGCGCCAGCGCCCCCGGCAGGGGCGAGGGCAATCAGCCCCAGCATTTT. This sequence encodes CASAPGRGEGNQPQHF.

The chain links TRBV20-1 to TRBJ1-4; D is ambiguous. This CDR3 spans 10 amino acids. Germline CDR1 is DFQATT and CDR2 is SNEGSKA (reference sequence). The CDR3 sequence: CRVTHEKLFF. For the CDR3, the DNA is TGCAGGGTCACTCATGAAAAACTGTTTTTT.

V usage is TRBV6-2 or TRBV6-3 and J usage is TRBJ1-4, with TRBD1 identical over 7 bases. CDR3 size: 14 residues. The trim removed 6 bases at V and 8 bases at J, leaving 9 bases unmatched. In germline, CDR1 is MNHEY, CDR2 SVGEGT. The CDR3 here is CASSLQGSREKLFF. The CDR3 DNA reads TGTGCCAGCAGCTTACAGGGGAGTAGGGAAAAACTGTTTTTT.

In DNA form, the CDR3 reads TGCGCCAGCAGCTTGAGCGGGGGGCGTTCAGATACGCAGTATTTT. Translated: CASSLSGGRSDTQYF. The chain uses TRBV5-1 and TRBJ2-3, with 9 bases that match TRBD2. V lost 1 base, J lost 4 bases, and 4 bases stayed unmatched. The CDR3 has 15 amino acids. Germline V gene sequence: CDR1 SGHRS, CDR2 YFSETQ.

The sample holds a few counts of this clone. J is TRBJ1-3 and V is TRBV6-5, with D uncertain. Germline lookup yields CDR1 MNHEY and CDR2 SVGAGI. The CDR3 extends over 14 amino acids. V gave up 8 bases and J gave up 0 bases, with 11 bases separating them. The CDR3 reads CASRRESSGNTIYF. In DNA, the CDR3 is TGTGCCAGCCGGAGGGAGAGCTCTGGAAACACCATATATTTT.

The rearrangement joins TRBV5-1 to TRBJ2-3; 9 bases map to TRBD1. J lost 4 bases, V lost 3 bases, and 9 bases had no gene match. Germline CDR1 and CDR2: SGHRS and YFSETQ. This CDR3 region has 16 residues. Written as DNA, the CDR3 is TGCGCCAGCAGCTCCACAGGGGGCGCTTTGGCAGATACGCAGTATTTT. Its translation: CASSSTGGALADTQYF.

V usage is TRBV6-1 and J usage is TRBJ1-2; D perhaps matches TRBD1 (6 bases). CDR3 length: 18 amino acids. Germline V gene lookup returns CDR1 MNHNS and CDR2 SASEGT. Trimming removed 3 bases from V and 0 bases from J, with 20 bases in between. The CDR3: CASSEVPRRGGPNYGYTF. The CDR3 bases are TGTGCCAGCAGTGAGGTCCCCCGACGGGGGGGGCCTAACTATGGCTACACCTTC.

The chain uses TRBV18 and TRBJ1-5, with D unresolved. V lost 2 bases to trimming and J lost 2 bases, with 7 bases between them. The CDR3 is made up of 14 amino acids. The V gene's germline CDR1 is KGHSH and CDR2 LQKENI. CDR3 coding DNA: TGTGCCAGCTCACCAGCCGGTGGCAATCAGCCCCAGCATTTT. Translation: CASSPAGGNQPQHF.

The rearrangement links TRBV7-2 to TRBJ2-7, with 8 positions matching TRBD1. J lost 4 bases, V lost 3 bases, and 2 bases had no gene match. This CDR3 region has 13 residues. Germline V gene data show CDR1 as SGHTA and CDR2 as FQGNSA. This CDR3 reads CASSFGQGYEQYF. The CDR3 DNA sequence: TGTGCCAGCAGCTTCGGACAGGGTTACGAGCAGTACTTC.

In DNA form, the CDR3 reads TGTGCCAGCAGCCCACTAGCGGGGAAAGAGACCCAGTACTTC. Protein: CASSPLAGKETQYF. The chain couples TRBV2 to TRBJ2-5; 10 nucleotides agree with TRBD2. The CDR3 length is 14 residues. The J segment lost 3 bases and the V segment lost 6 bases, leaving 4 bases of the junction unmatched. Per the germline V gene, CDR1 is SNHLY and CDR2 is FYNNEI.

This clone occurred a few times. The J gene is TRBJ1-3, the V gene TRBV19; no clear D gene. The V and J ends lost 10 bases and 0 bases respectively, with 4 bases between them. Germline-derived CDR1 and CDR2 are LNHDA and SQIVND (reference sequence). The CDR3 is made up of 11 amino acids. CDR3 sequence: CATGSGNTIYF. CDR3 DNA: TGTGCCACGGGCTCTGGAAACACCATATATTTT. Complete variable domain (other parts from reference TRBV19 and TRBJ1-3): DGGITQSPKYLFRKEGQNVTLSCEQNLNHDAMYWYRQDPGQGLRLIYYSQIVNDFQKGDIAEGYSVSREKKESFPLTVTSAQKNPTAFYLCATGSGNTIYFGEGSWLTVV.

The chain joins TRBV4-3 to TRBJ2-1; D is unclear. The CDR3 is 13 amino acids. Germline V CDR1 and CDR2: LGHNA, YSLEER. V lost 0 bases and J 10 bases, leaving 10 bases between the germline ends. The CDR3 bases are TGCGCCAGCAGCCAAGAGGGTACGAGGGAGCAGTTCTTC. Protein sequence: CASSQEGTREQFF.

CDR3 nucleotide sequence: TGTGCCAGCAGCAGGGGTGACTATGGCTACACCTTC. Translated, it gives CASSRGDYGYTF. The chain carries TRBV6-5 and TRBJ1-2; D may be TRBD1 (6 bases). Germline V gene data show CDR1 as MNHEY and CDR2 as SVGAGI. V was trimmed by 6 bases and J by 3 bases, leaving 8 bases between them. The CDR3 runs to 12 residues.